This is a list of T cell receptor beta chains from one sample in a study of Graves' ophthalmopathy and Graves' hyperthyroidism. TCRdb re-analysed the multiplex PCR reads in MiXCR, keeping a single row per CDR3 protein. Altogether about 370,000 distinct CDR3 sequences are present, around 19% being singletons, with the ten largest covering 1.6%. Sequenced material: peripheral blood. The receptor set was obtained from a woman aged 18-29 years with Graves' ophthalmopathy. CDR3s include the opening cysteine and the closing phenylalanine or tryptophan. Fields, in order: V gene, J gene, D gene, clone size, CDR3 DNA, CDR3 protein. D genes are given only for firm matches. The size field is filled for only some rows; it gives once, few, many or a size class.

TRBV28,TRBJ2-4,NA,many,TGTGCCAGCAGTTTATCCTCGGGTCTTGGGGCCAAAAACATTCAGTACTTC,CASSLSSGLGAKNIQYF
TRBV6-2/TRBV6-3,TRBJ1-1,NA,many,TGTGCCAGCAGTTACTCGAGGGGGGTCTGGGGCCGTACTGAAGCTTTCTTT,CASSYSRGVWGRTEAFF
TRBV7-9,TRBJ2-7,NA,many,TGTGCCAGCAGCTCCCAGGGGTGGAGGTCCTACGAGCAGTACTTC,CASSSQGWRSYEQYF
TRBV6-2/TRBV6-3,TRBJ1-1,NA,medium-sized,TGTGCCAGCCGGAACCCCTCAATTGGGAACACTGAAGCTTTCTTT,CASRNPSIGNTEAFF
TRBV5-1,TRBJ2-7,NA,many,TGCGCCAGCAGCTCAGCCCAAACAGGGATCTCCTACGAGCAGTACTTC,CASSSAQTGISYEQYF
TRBV3-1,TRBJ1-2,NA,many,TGTGCCAGCAGCCGTGGACACATCTATGGCTACACCTTC,CASSRGHIYGYTF
TRBV12-3/TRBV12-4,TRBJ1-1,TRBD1,many,TGTGCCAGCAGTCCGACAGGGTATCGAGCTGAAGCTTTCTTT,CASSPTGYRAEAFF
TRBV3-1,TRBJ1-3,TRBD1,NA,TGTGCCAGCAGCCAAGTCCCTGGGACAGGGAGTGGAAACACCATATATTTT,CASSQVPGTGSGNTIYF
TRBV20-1,TRBJ2-7,TRBD1,NA,TGCAGTGCTATTGGACAGGTCCACGAGCAGTACTTC,CSAIGQVHEQYF
TRBV11-2,TRBJ1-3,TRBD1,many,TGTGCCAGCAGCTTAAGGGACAGGGGGATCTTCGTCGGAAACACCATATATTTT,CASSLRDRGIFVGNTIYF
TRBV18,TRBJ1-3,TRBD1,many,TGTGCCAGCTCACCACTCACGACAGGGACCCCTGGAAACACCATATATTTT,CASSPLTTGTPGNTIYF
TRBV6-2/TRBV6-3,TRBJ1-1,TRBD1,NA,TGTGCCAGCAGTCGATCGACAGGGTGGGACACTGAAGCTTTCTTT,CASSRSTGWDTEAFF
TRBV20-1,TRBJ1-1,TRBD1,NA,TGCAGTGCGGGACAGGACTTTAACACTGAAGCTTTCTTT,CSAGQDFNTEAFF
TRBV15,TRBJ1-1,TRBD1,many,TGTGCCACCAGCCGAGACCCTGACAGGGCTATTATGAACACTGAAGCTTTCTTT,CATSRDPDRAIMNTEAFF
TRBV30,TRBJ2-1,TRBD2,many,TGTGCCGCCCGGACTAGCGGGCAGGGCTACAATGAGCAGTTCTTC,CAARTSGQGYNEQFF
TRBV24-1,TRBJ2-7,TRBD1,NA,TGTGCCACCAGTGATGTCCAGGGGGCTTCCTACGAGCAGTACTTC,CATSDVQGASYEQYF
TRBV6-2/TRBV6-3,TRBJ2-4,NA,many,TGTGCCAGCAGTCCCGGAGGGGGACCGGCCAAAAACATTCAGTACTTC,CASSPGGGPAKNIQYF
TRBV6-2/TRBV6-3,TRBJ1-6,TRBD1,many,TGTGCCAGCCGTCTCGACAGGGGAGTTAATTCACCCCTCCACTTT,CASRLDRGVNSPLHF
TRBV29-1,TRBJ1-1,NA,many,TGCAGCGTTGATCCCGGGCAGAACAGTGAAGCTTTCTTT,CSVDPGQNSEAFF
TRBV28,TRBJ2-7,NA,many,TGTGCCAGCAGTTCCCCAGAGGGGGAGCAGTACTTC,CASSSPEGEQYF
TRBV28,TRBJ1-1,TRBD1,many,TGTGCCAGCAGGGAGATGACAGGGGTAGGGACTGAAGCTTTCTTT,CASREMTGVGTEAFF
TRBV28,TRBJ2-5,NA,many,TGTGCCAGCAGTTTAAGGTCAGCTATGTACCAAGAGACCCAGTACTTC,CASSLRSAMYQETQYF
TRBV19,TRBJ1-5,NA,NA,TGTGCCAGCAATCGATTAGGAATATATAGCAATCAGCCCCAGCATTTT,CASNRLGIYSNQPQHF
TRBV27,TRBJ1-2,NA,many,TGTGCCAGCAGTCCCTCTCCAGTTCAATATGGCTACACCTTC,CASSPSPVQYGYTF
TRBV6-2/TRBV6-3,TRBJ1-2,NA,many,TGTGCCAGCAGTTACTTTCCGGGCCGGAATTTAGCAGCTGGCTACACCTTC,CASSYFPGRNLAAGYTF
TRBV29-1,TRBJ1-2,TRBD1,many,TGCAGCGTTGAGCGGCAGGGGGTTAACTATGGCTACACCTTC,CSVERQGVNYGYTF